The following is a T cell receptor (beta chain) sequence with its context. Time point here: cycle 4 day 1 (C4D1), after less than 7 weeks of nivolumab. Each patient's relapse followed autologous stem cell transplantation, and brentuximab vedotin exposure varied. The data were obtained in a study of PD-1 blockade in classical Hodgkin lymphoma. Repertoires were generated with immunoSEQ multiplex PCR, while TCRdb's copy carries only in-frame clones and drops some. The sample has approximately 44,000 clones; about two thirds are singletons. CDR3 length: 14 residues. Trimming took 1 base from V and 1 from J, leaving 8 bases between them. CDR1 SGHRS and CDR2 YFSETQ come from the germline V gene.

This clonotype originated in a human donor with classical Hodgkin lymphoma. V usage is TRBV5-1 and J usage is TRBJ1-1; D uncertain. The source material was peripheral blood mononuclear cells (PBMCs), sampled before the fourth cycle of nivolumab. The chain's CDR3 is CASSLYYGNTEAFF. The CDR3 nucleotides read TGCGCCAGCAGCTTGTACTACGGGAACACTGAAGCTTTCTTT.